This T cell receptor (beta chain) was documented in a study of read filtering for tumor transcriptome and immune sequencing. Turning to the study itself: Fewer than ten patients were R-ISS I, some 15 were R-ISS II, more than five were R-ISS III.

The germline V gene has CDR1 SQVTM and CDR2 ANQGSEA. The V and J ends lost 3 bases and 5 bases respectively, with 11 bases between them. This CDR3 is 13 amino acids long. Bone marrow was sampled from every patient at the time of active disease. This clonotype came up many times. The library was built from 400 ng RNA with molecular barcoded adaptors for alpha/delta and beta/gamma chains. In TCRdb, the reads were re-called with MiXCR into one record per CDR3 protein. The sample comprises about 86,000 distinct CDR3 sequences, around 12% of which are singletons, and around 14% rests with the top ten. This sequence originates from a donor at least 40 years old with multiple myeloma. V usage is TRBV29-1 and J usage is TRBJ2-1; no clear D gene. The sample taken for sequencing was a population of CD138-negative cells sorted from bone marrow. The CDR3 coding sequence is TGCAGCGTTGATACTGGTCTTCACAATGAGCAGTTCTTC. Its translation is CSVDTGLHNEQFF.